These 17 T cell receptor beta chains were all obtained from the same sample, sequenced in a study of cytotoxic CD8 clonotypes in ibrutinib-treated CLL (dated by TCRdb to the early 2020s). The library was obtained by the immunoSEQ multiplex PCR assay. As stored in TCRdb, this immuneACCESS dataset retains in-frame rearrangements with V and J assigned. A fraction of the clones does not appear; measured against another copy, unresolved V genes explain less than half of the discrepancy, and the remainder lacks a known reason. The sample table shows roughly 160,000 clones, and 81% are seen once. The ten top clones hold roughly 2% of the sample. The sample's time point, from its label and the paper: 12 to 13 months on ibrutinib. Material: PBMCs, obtained after 12 months of ibrutinib treatment. The source is a human donor with chronic lymphocytic leukemia.

The chain uses TRBV14 and TRBJ1-6, with TRBD1 matching over 8 bases. V gave up 4 bases and J gave up 10 bases; unmatched junction bases: 3. Per germline, CDR1 SGHDN and CDR2 FVKESK. The CDR3 spans 13 residues. The CDR3 sequence: CASSRDRNSPLHF. The CDR3 DNA follows: TGTGCCAGCAGCCGGGACAGGAACTCACCCCTCCACTTT.

This clone was detected only once. This chain uses TRBV4-3 with TRBJ2-3; no clear D. V was shortened by 4 bases and J by 2 bases, with 13 bases between the two germline ends. CDR3 length equals 15 residues. Germline V CDR1 and CDR2: LGHNA, YSLEER. The chain's CDR3 is CASSPIISITDTQYF. The CDR3 DNA sequence: TGCGCCAGCAGCCCAATAATCTCCATCACAGATACGCAGTATTTT.

The chain joins TRBV6-1 to TRBJ2-7; no firm D call. The V gene's germline CDR1 is MNHNS and CDR2 SASEGT. The CDR3 extends over 11 amino acids. Trimming took 5 bases from V and 9 from J, leaving 11 bases between them. This CDR3 reads CASSSSKVQYF. CDR3 DNA sequence: TGTGCCAGCAGTTCCTCTAAGGTGCAGTACTTC.

The rearrangement uses TRBV27 and TRBJ2-1; tentative D call: TRBD1 (7 bases). V dropped 2 bases and J dropped 8 bases, with 19 bases sitting between them. Germline V lookup: CDR1 MNHEY, CDR2 SMNVEV (reference sequence). The CDR3 runs 16 residues. CDR3: CASSLPSARGVDEQFF. Here the CDR3 DNA reads TGTGCCAGCAGTTTACCGTCGGCCAGGGGGGTCGATGAGCAGTTCTTC.

Comments on this clone: Sequence at one end of the junction differs from germline and may be a read error. The CDR3 sequence is CASREWDRGPYEQYF. CDR3 sequence (DNA): TGCGCCAGCAGAGAGTGGGACAGGGGTCCCTACGAGCAGTACTTC. The chain uses TRBV10-1 and TRBJ2-7, with 10 bases fitting TRBD1. Germline V lookup: CDR1 WNHNN, CDR2 SYGVQD (reference sequence). The CDR3 is 15 residues long.

V gene TRBV5-1 combines with J gene TRBJ2-1; 11 bases are shared with TRBD1. The CDR3 runs to 17 residues. Trimming removed 0 bases from V and 7 bases from J; junction bases left unmatched: 9. Germline loops: CDR1 SGHRS, CDR2 YFSETQ. CDR3 protein: CASSLGPGTGGVNEQFF. CDR3 sequence (DNA): TGCGCCAGCAGCTTGGGACCCGGGACAGGGGGGGTTAATGAGCAGTTCTTC.

The V gene is TRBV18, the J gene TRBJ2-7; 7 bases align to TRBD1. This CDR3 contains 14 residues. Trimming cost V 4 bases and J 2 bases; bases outside gene matches: 5. CDR1 and CDR2 (germline): KGHSH, LQKENI. CDR3 loop: CASSLRDRAYEQYF. The CDR3 DNA reads TGTGCCAGCTCACTAAGGGACAGAGCCTACGAGCAGTACTTC.

This clone was detected ten times or more. The CDR3 region is CASSSASGGAQNTQYF. CDR3 bases: TGTGCCAGCAGTTCGGCTAGCGGGGGGGCCCAGAATACGCAGTATTTT. The chain links TRBV2 to TRBJ2-3; 12 bases line up with TRBD2. The germline V gene has CDR1 SNHLY and CDR2 FYNNEI. V lost 5 bases to trimming and J lost 7 bases; unmatched junction nucleotides: 10. The CDR3 contains 16 residues.

The chain recombines TRBV5-1 with TRBJ2-3; the D is unclear. Germline V gene sequence: CDR1 SGHRS, CDR2 YFSETQ. Trimming took 1 base from V and 5 from J, leaving 5 bases between them. The CDR3 consists of 12 residues. The CDR3, as DNA: TGCGCCAGCAGCTTGCCGCAAGATACGCAGTATTTT. Its protein is CASSLPQDTQYF. The full variable domain, rest sourced from reference TRBV5-1 and TRBJ2-3, is KAGVTQTPRYLIKTRGQQVTLSCSPISGHRSVSWYQQTPGQGLQFLFEYFSETQRNKGNFPGRFSGRQFSNSRSEMNVSTLELGDSALYLCASSLPQDTQYFGPGTRLTVL.

V usage is TRBV18 and J usage is TRBJ2-1; D is perhaps TRBD1 (6 bases). CDR3 length: 14 residues. Germline lookup yields CDR1 KGHSH and CDR2 LQKENI. The germline V and J ends were trimmed by 3 bases and 5 bases, with 11 bases remaining between them. The CDR3 region has the DNA TGTGCCAGCTCACCGGGGGCCGTGAACAATGAGCAGTTCTTC. Amino acids: CASSPGAVNNEQFF.

The V gene is TRBV5-4, the J gene TRBJ1-5; D is uncertain. Trimming left V 0 bases short and J 7 bases short, with 11 bases between. From germline, CDR1 is SGHNT and CDR2 YYREEE (reference sequence). The CDR3 covers 14 residues. The CDR3 here is CASSLAGGSQPQHF. DNA of the CDR3: TGTGCCAGCAGCTTGGCAGGCGGAAGCCAGCCCCAGCATTTT. Together with reference TRBV5-4 and TRBJ1-5, the CDR3 gives the full variable domain: ETGVTQSPTHLIKTRGQQVTLRCSSQSGHNTVSWYQQALGQGPQFIFQYYREEENGRGNFPPRFSGLQFPNYSSELNVNALELDDSALYLCASSLAGGSQPQHFGDGTRLSIL.

This clone appeared a few times. The chain has TRBV6-1 and TRBJ1-6; the match to TRBD1 covers 8 bases. This CDR3 is built from 15 residues. With 4 bases clipped from V and 7 bases from J, the junction kept 6 bases outside the gene matches. Germline values: CDR1 MNHNS, CDR2 SASEGT. CDR3 sequence: CASSAQGQGNSPLHF. The CDR3 coding sequence is TGTGCCAGCAGTGCCCAAGGACAGGGAAATTCACCCCTCCACTTT.

The chain recombines TRBV7-9 with TRBJ2-1; D call uncertain. Germline V CDR1 and CDR2: SEHNR, FQNEAQ (reference sequence). Trimming left V 3 bases short and J 9 bases short, with 3 bases between. This CDR3 region has 10 residues. The CDR3 loop reads CASSFSEQFF. CDR3 nucleotides: TGTGCCAGCAGCTTTAGTGAGCAGTTCTTC.

V gene TRBV7-8 combines with J gene TRBJ2-7; no firm D call. There are 16 residues in the CDR3. The V gene's germline CDR1 is SGHVS and CDR2 FQNEAQ. Trimming shortened V by 5 bases and J by 2 bases, and 19 bases separated the two germline ends. The CDR3 here is CASSGRALARAYEQYF. In DNA form, the CDR3 reads TGTGCCAGCAGCGGTAGGGCCTTAGCTCGGGCCTACGAGCAGTACTTC.

V and J are TRBV9 and TRBJ1-3; D is perhaps TRBD1 (6 bases). The CDR3 is made up of 15 amino acids. Trimming removed 7 bases from V and 1 base from J, with 15 bases in between. The germline V gene has CDR1 SGDLS and CDR2 YYNGEE. The CDR3 loop reads CASGGGGASGNTIYF. The CDR3 region has the DNA TGTGCCAGCGGAGGAGGGGGAGCGTCTGGAAACACCATATATTTT. Variable domain in full (rest from reference TRBV9 and TRBJ1-3): DSGVTQTPKHLITATGQRVTLRCSPRSGDLSVYWYQQSLDQGLQFLIQYYNGEERAKGNILERFSAQQFPDLHSELNLSSLELGDSALYFCASGGGGASGNTIYFGEGSWLTVV.

This clone was detected a few times. V and J are TRBV2 and TRBJ1-6, with D possibly TRBD1 on 6 matching bases. This CDR3 spans 16 amino acids. CDR1 is SNHLY, CDR2 FYNNEI, per germline. V gave up 6 bases and J gave up 7 bases, with 19 bases separating them. Here the CDR3 DNA reads TGTGCCAGCAGCTCCCCGGCCGGGACAAGCAATTCACCCCTCCACTTT. Translated: CASSSPAGTSNSPLHF.

The rearrangement uses TRBV18 and TRBJ1-4, with D hard to call. CDR1 is KGHSH and CDR2 is LQKENI in the germline V gene. This CDR3 region has 15 residues. Trimming took off 3 bases at V and 8 bases at J, with 16 bases between the two ends. CDR3 protein: CASSPGEKRREKLFF. CDR3 coding DNA: TGTGCCAGCTCACCGGGAGAGAAAAGGAGGGAAAAACTGTTTTTT. Looking up the rest from reference TRBV18 and TRBJ1-4 gives the full variable domain: NAGVMQNPRHLVRRRGQEARLRCSPMKGHSHVYWYRQLPEEGLKFMVYLQKENIIDESGMPKERFSAEFPKEGPSILRIQQVVRGDSAAYFCASSPGEKRREKLFFGSGTQLSVL.